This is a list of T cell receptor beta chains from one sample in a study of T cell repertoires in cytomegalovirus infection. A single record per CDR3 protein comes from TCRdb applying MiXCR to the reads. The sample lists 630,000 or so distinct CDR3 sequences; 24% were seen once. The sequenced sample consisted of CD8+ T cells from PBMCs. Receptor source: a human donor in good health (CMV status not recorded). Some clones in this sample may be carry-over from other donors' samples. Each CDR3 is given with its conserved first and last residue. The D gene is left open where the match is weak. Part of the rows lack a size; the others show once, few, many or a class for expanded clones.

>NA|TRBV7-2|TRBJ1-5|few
TGTGCCAGCAGCTTAGCAGGTTTGCATCAGCCCCAGCATTTT
CASSLAGLHQPQHF
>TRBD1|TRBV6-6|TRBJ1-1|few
TGTGCCAGCAGTGTGGGACAGGGACGGAACACTGAAGCTTTCTTT
CASSVGQGRNTEAFF
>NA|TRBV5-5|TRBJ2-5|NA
TGTGCCAGCAGCTTGGTGTTTCAGGACACTCACCTCCAAGAGACCCAGTACTTC
CASSLVFQDTHLQETQYF
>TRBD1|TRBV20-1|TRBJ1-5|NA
TGCAGTGGGAGGGGGCCTAGCAATCAGCCCCAGCATTTT
CSGRGPSNQPQHF
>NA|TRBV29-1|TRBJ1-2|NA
TGCAGCGTTGAAACCCTCCGGTCCTATGGCTACACCTTC
CSVETLRSYGYTF
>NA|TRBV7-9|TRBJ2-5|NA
TGTGCCAGCAGCTTAGACTACGGGACCTCTGCGGAGACCCAGTACTTC
CASSLDYGTSAETQYF
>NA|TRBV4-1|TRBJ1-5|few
TGCGCCAGCAGCCAAGAAAGGGTTGGTCAGCCCCAGCATTTT
CASSQERVGQPQHF
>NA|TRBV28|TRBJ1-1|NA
TGTGCCAGCAGTTTCCCGGGGGCGGTCACTGAAGCTTTCTTT
CASSFPGAVTEAFF
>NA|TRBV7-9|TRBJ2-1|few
TGTGCCAGCAGCTCCTCCTTCGCCGGGAATGAGCAGTTCTTC
CASSSSFAGNEQFF
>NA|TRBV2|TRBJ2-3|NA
TGTGCCAGCAGTTTCATCTATGTCACGGGCGATACGCAGTATTTT
CASSFIYVTGDTQYF
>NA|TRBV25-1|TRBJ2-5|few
TGTGCCAGCAGTGTAAACACACAAGAGACCCAGTACTTC
CASSVNTQETQYF
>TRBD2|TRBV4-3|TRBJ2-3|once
TGCGCCAGCAGCCAAGGACTAGCGGGACTCACAGATACGCAGTATTTT
CASSQGLAGLTDTQYF
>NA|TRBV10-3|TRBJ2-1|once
TGTGCCATCAGGGTAGGACTAACCAACAATGAGCAGTTCTTC
CAIRVGLTNNEQFF
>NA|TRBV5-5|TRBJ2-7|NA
TGTGCCAGCAGCTTGGCCGGCTCCGGATACTACGAGCAGTACTTC
CASSLAGSGYYEQYF
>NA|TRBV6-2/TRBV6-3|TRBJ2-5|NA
TGTGCCAGCAGTCCCTTCTTGCACCAGGAGACCCAGTACTTC
CASSPFLHQETQYF
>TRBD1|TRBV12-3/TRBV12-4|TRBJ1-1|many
TGTGCCAGCAGTACCTCCGGGACAGGGGTTCTTAACACTGAAGCTTTCTTT
CASSTSGTGVLNTEAFF
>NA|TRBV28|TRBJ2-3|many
TGTGCCAGAGGAGATACGCAGTATTTT
CARGDTQYF
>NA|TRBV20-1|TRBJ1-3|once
TGCAGTGCTAGATACAGGAACTCTGGAAACACCATATATTTT
CSARYRNSGNTIYF
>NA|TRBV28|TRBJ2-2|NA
TGTGCCAGCAGTCCGAGGAGGGGTCCGGAGCTGTTTTTT
CASSPRRGPELFF
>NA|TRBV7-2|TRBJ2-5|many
TGTGCCAGCAGCTTAAACAGGGTGGAGACCCAGTACTTC
CASSLNRVETQYF
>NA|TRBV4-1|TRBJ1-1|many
TGTGCCAGCAGTCAGGGGTACACTGAAGCTTTCTTT
CASSQGYTEAFF
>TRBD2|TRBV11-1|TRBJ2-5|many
TGTGCCAGCGGACTAGCGGGGCAAGAGACCCAGTACTTC
CASGLAGQETQYF
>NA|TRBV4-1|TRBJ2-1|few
TGCGCCAGCAGCCATGGAGGGGGCAACCAGTTCTTC
CASSHGGGNQFF
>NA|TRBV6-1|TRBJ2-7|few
TGTGCCAGCAGTGAAGAATCGCGGGGTAACGAGCAGTACTTC
CASSEESRGNEQYF
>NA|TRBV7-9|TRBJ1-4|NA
TGTGCCAGCAGCGGAGGACTGATACAGGGTAATAGAGAAAAACTGTTTTTT
CASSGGLIQGNREKLFF